The rows below give T cell receptor beta chains drawn from one sample of a study of T cell repertoires and HLA-DP antigens. No antigens are known for them. The method was immunoSEQ multiplex PCR; TCRdb's version includes in-frame clones alone and lacks a portion of them. The sample lists about 73,000 clones, around 80% occurring once. Specimen: CD4+ T cells from PBMCs. The receptors were sampled from a man aged 60 to 75 in good health and CMV-seronegative. CDR3s leave out the opening cysteine and the closing phenylalanine or tryptophan. The order of the fields is V gene, CDR3 protein.

V: TRBV11-3
CDR3: ASSFGPNTGELF

V: TRBV29-1
CDR3: SVGGWEGGVLT

V: TRBV7-9
CDR3: ASSPGMDRGRNQPQH

V: TRBV5-5
CDR3: ASPRHSTDTQY

V: TRBV11-2
CDR3: ASSSGWLAGGPDTDTQY

V: TRBV28
CDR3: ASRRQAGKGELF

V: TRBV7-6
CDR3: ASSLQGGQPQH

V: TRBV6-5
CDR3: ASSYALQPGKETQY

V: TRBV25-1
CDR3: ASSDRMAGEGYT

V: TRBV6-1
CDR3: ASSDIGTNTGELF

V: TRBV5-6
CDR3: ASSRQGQGKHEQY

V: TRBV5-1
CDR3: ASSLVGGYNEQF

V: TRBV18
CDR3: ASSPEAGPGELF

V: TRBV15
CDR3: ATSTRRLAGLGVNEQF

V: TRBV4-2
CDR3: ASSPMDNQPQH

V: TRBV30
CDR3: AWSDPRGGRTEAF

V: TRBV18
CDR3: ASSPASLRKETQY

V: TRBV11-2
CDR3: ASSRRQGGGEKLF

V: TRBV28
CDR3: ASRLTGNYGYT

V: TRBV5-6
CDR3: ASSMGQRYGYT

V: TRBV7-2
CDR3: ASSFGGGASTGELF

V: TRBV5-1
CDR3: ASSPGPGAETQY

V: TRBV6-6
CDR3: ASSLDGLDGYT

V: TRBV5-1
CDR3: ASSLTSGSTDTQY

V: TRBV5-4
CDR3: ASTLSGGATDTQY

V: TRBV28
CDR3: ASTLQGMGDGYT

V: TRBV5-1
CDR3: ASSLSPGTGKDTEAF

V: TRBV5-1
CDR3: ASSLEPFSSEQF

V: TRBV7-2
CDR3: ASSLVASGRTNEQF

V: TRBV7-2
CDR3: ASAGQGAGGYT

V: TRBV4-3
CDR3: ASSRWTGAVTYEQY

V: TRBV15
CDR3: ATSRDRIGTDTQY

V: TRBV6-1
CDR3: ASSHRVNTEAF

V: TRBV6-1
CDR3: ASSEGRVHEQY

V: TRBV7-9
CDR3: ASSRRDTDTQY

V: TRBV30
CDR3: AWSLTGGNYGYT